This T cell receptor (beta chain) derives from a study of control samples from healthy donors and cancer patients. This clone was detected only once. The CDR3 consists of 15 residues. From germline, CDR1 is SGHTA and CDR2 FQGNSA. V trimming: 5 bases; J trimming: 6 bases; junction bases outside the gene matches: 11. The data were produced by immunoSEQ multiplex PCR, yet TCRdb's version contains in-frame clones alone and is incomplete. Seen here are about 63,000 clones, around 85% observed once, and the top ten hold over 4.5%. Material: blood. The TCR was taken from a middle-aged man in good health. V is TRBV7-2 and J is TRBJ1-2, with TRBD1 matching over 8 bases. The CDR3 DNA follows: TGTGCCAGCAGCGCGATGGGACAGGTCGTTGATGGCTACACCTTC. This sequence encodes CASSAMGQVVDGYTF.